The 30 T cell receptor beta chains in this list originate from one sample, sequenced in a study of tissue T cells after allogeneic stem cell transplantation. Using immunoSEQ multiplex PCR, the repertoire was profiled, and TCRdb retains in-frame clones only, with some absent. The sample contains about 16,000 clones, 70% of which appear only once. Sequenced material: spleen. The receptors derive from a female BALB/c mouse in good health. MHC haplotype here: H2-d.

This clone was recorded a few times. Mouse gene names apply. The observed sequence ends 1 residue before the CDR3 terminus, with the missing tail filled in from the germline J gene. J is TRBJ2-2 and V is TRBV31; D ambiguous. V lost 0 bases, J lost 1 base, and 9 bases lay in between. Germline CDR1 reads GKSSPN; CDR2 reads SITVG. The CDR3 consists of 15 residues. The CDR3 region is CAWSLMVRNTGQLYF. The sequenced CDR3 bases are TGTGCCTGGAGTCTAATGGTCAGAAACACCGGGCAGCTCTAC. The full variable domain, with the rest looked up from reference TRBV31 and TRBJ2-2, is AQTIHQWPVAEIKAVGSPLSLGCTIKGKSSPNLYWYWQATGGTLQQLFYSITVGQVESVVQLNLSASRPKDDQFILSTEKLLLSHSGFYLCAWSLMVRNTGQLYFGEGSKLTVL.

Points on this clone: Gene names denote mouse genes. Sequencing ends 1 residue short of the CDR3 end; the germline J gene provides the rest. This sequence joins TRBV19 and TRBJ2-7; 10 bases are a match to TRBD1. Losses at the gene ends were 0 bases for V and 0 bases for J; bases not matched to a gene: 0. CDR1 is FNHDT and CDR2 is SITEND in the germline V gene (reference sequence). The CDR3 runs 15 residues. The CDR3 reads CASSIGTGGSYEQYF. The sequenced CDR3 bases are TGTGCCAGCAGTATAGGGACAGGGGGCTCCTATGAACAGTAC. The variable domain in full, with the rest retrieved from reference TRBV19 and TRBJ2-7, is GGIITQTPKFLIGQEGQKLTLKCQQNFNHDTMYWYRQDSGKGLRLIYYSITENDLQKGDLSEGYDASREKKSSFSLTVTSAQKNEMAVFLCASSIGTGGSYEQYFGPGTRLTVL.

Concerning this clone: Germline and genes: mouse. Read data end 1 residue before the CDR3 end; the end is taken from the germline J gene. This chain joins TRBV13-3 and TRBJ2-4, with 8 nucleotides matching TRBD1. The CDR3 loop spans 16 amino acids. Germline CDR1 is NNHDY and CDR2 is SYVADS. J was trimmed by 0 bases and V by 0 bases; bases with no gene match: 3. The covered CDR3 bases are TGTGCCAGCAGTGATGGGACAGGGTCTAGTCAAAACACCTTGTAC. Amino acid sequence: CASSDGTGSSQNTLY. The full CDR3 reads CASSDGTGSSQNTLYF.

Worth noting for this clone: The gene names given are mouse names. The sequenced fragment ends 1 residue before the CDR3 boundary, so the rest is inferred from the germline J gene. The chain employs TRBV14 and TRBJ2-1, with 8 bases aligning to TRBD2. The trim removed 5 bases at V and 3 bases at J, leaving 4 bases unmatched. Germline loops: CDR1 SGHDT, CDR2 FRDEAV. This CDR3 has 14 amino acids. The CDR3 protein is CASSPDWAYAEQFF. Partial CDR3 DNA: TGTGCCAGCAGCCCGGACTGGGCCTATGCTGAGCAGTTC. Based on the CDR3 plus reference TRBV14 and TRBJ2-1, the full variable domain is EAGVTQSPRYAVLQEGQAVSFWCDPISGHDTLYWYQQPRDQGPQLLVYFRDEAVIDNSQLPSDRFSAVRPKGTNSTLKIQSAKQGDTATYLCASSPDWAYAEQFFGPGTRLTVL.

Notes on this clone: Mouse gene names and germline throughout. The read gets to within 1 residue of the CDR3 end, and the germline J gene fills in the rest. The chain is built from TRBV13-2 and TRBJ2-7; no clear D gene. The V end lost 4 bases, the J end lost 0 bases, and 8 bases lay between the germline ends. This CDR3 contains 13 residues. Germline V lookup: CDR1 NNHNN, CDR2 SYGAGS (reference sequence). The CDR3 bases that were read are TGTGCCAGCGGTAACAGTCTCTCCTATGAACAGTAC. Protein sequence: CASGNSLSYEQY. The whole CDR3 protein reads CASGNSLSYEQYF.

Turning to this clone: Gene labels here are mouse ones. Read coverage stops 1 residue before the CDR3 terminus; the germline J gene supplies the remainder. This chain uses TRBV13-2 with TRBJ1-1, with TRBD1 identical over 7 bases. CDR3 length equals 14 residues. The V gene end was trimmed by 4 bases and the J gene end by 0 bases; junction bases not matched to a gene: 3. Per germline, CDR1 NNHNN and CDR2 SYGAGS (reference sequence). The part of the CDR3 DNA that was read is TGTGCCAGCGGTCTGGGACAGTCAAACACAGAAGTCTTC. Translating it yields CASGLGQSNTEVF. The CDR3 in full is CASGLGQSNTEVFF.

To note about this clone: Germline and genes here are mouse. The CDR3 end lies 1 residue beyond the end of the read and is filled in from the germline J gene. This chain links TRBV5 with TRBJ2-3; D perhaps matches TRBD2 (5 bases). The CDR3 sequence is 15 residues long. The germline CDR1 and CDR2 sequences are LGHNA and YNLKQL (reference sequence). Trimming removed 1 base from V and 1 base from J, with 9 bases in between. The CDR3 reads CASSQGLSGAETLYF. Partial CDR3 DNA: TGTGCCAGCAGCCAAGGACTGTCAGGTGCAGAAACGCTGTAT.

This clone has only a few counts. All gene names here are mouse names. CDR3 loop: CASSRGTGGYEQYF. CDR3 bases read: TGTGCTAGCAGTAGAGGGACTGGGGGCTATGAACAGTAC. The V call is TRBV17, the J call TRBJ2-7, with TRBD2 matching over 10 bases. Sequencing ends 1 residue short of the CDR3 end; the germline J gene provides the rest. The CDR3 runs to 14 residues. Germline-derived CDR1 and CDR2 are MNHDT and YYDKIL. V lost 1 base to trimming and J lost 3 bases; unmatched junction nucleotides: 0.

This clone was counted a few times. These gene names are mouse names. Read data end 1 residue before the CDR3 end; the end is taken from the germline J gene. The chain joins TRBV31 to TRBJ2-1; TRBD2 is a possible D gene (6 bases). Germline CDR1 and CDR2: GKSSPN and SITVG. This CDR3 has 13 amino acids. The germline V and J ends were trimmed by 2 bases and 1 base, with 6 bases remaining between them. The CDR3 loop is CAWSGGNYAEQFF. CDR3 DNA, as far as it was read: TGTGCCTGGAGTGGGGGGAACTATGCTGAGCAGTTC. The whole variable domain, filled in from reference TRBV31 and TRBJ2-1, reads AQTIHQWPVAEIKAVGSPLSLGCTIKGKSSPNLYWYWQATGGTLQQLFYSITVGQVESVVQLNLSASRPKDDQFILSTEKLLLSHSGFYLCAWSGGNYAEQFFGPGTRLTVL.

Of note for this clone: All gene names here are mouse names. With the read ending 1 residue before the CDR3 end, the germline J gene is used to fill in that end. The rearrangement links TRBV5 to TRBJ2-7, with D maybe TRBD2 (6 bases). The CDR3 consists of 13 residues. Germline V gene sequence: CDR1 LGHNA, CDR2 YNLKQL (reference sequence). Trimming cost V 3 bases and J 3 bases, with 9 bases left between them. The CDR3 sequence: CASSHRDFYEQYF. CDR3 DNA, as far as it was read: TGTGCCAGCAGCCACCGGGACTTCTATGAACAGTAC.

Worth noting for this clone: Germline and genes: mouse. The read terminates 1 residue ahead of where the CDR3 ends, so the germline J gene completes it. The chain employs TRBV30 and TRBJ1-1; TRBD1 is a possible D gene (5 bases). Germline CDR1 and CDR2: SQVVS and ANEGSEA. V lost 2 bases, J lost 1 base, and 5 bases lay in between. CDR3 length: 12 amino acids. CDR3 protein: CSSRQGNTEVFF. The covered CDR3 bases are TGTAGTTCTAGACAGGGGAACACAGAAGTCTTC.

Note on this clone: The gene names here belong to mouse. The CDR3 end lies 1 residue beyond the end of the read and is filled in from the germline J gene. The chain has TRBV2 and TRBJ2-7, with D unclear. Germline lookup yields CDR1 LGHNA and CDR2 YSYQKL. This CDR3 contains 12 residues. V was pared by 4 bases and J by 0 bases, with 4 bases between. The covered CDR3 bases are TGTGCCAGCAGCCTGAGCTCCTATGAACAGTAC. This translates into CASSLSSYEQY. The whole CDR3 is CASSLSSYEQYF.

This clone was seen a handful of times. Here the gene names and germline are mouse. The CDR3 sequence is CTCSAKGSGNTLYF. The part of the CDR3 DNA that was read is TGCACCTGCAGTGCGAAGGGATCTGGAAATACGCTCTAT. The rearrangement links TRBV1 to TRBJ1-3; D unresolved. The DNA ends 1 residue before the CDR3 does, and the rest of the CDR3 is filled in from the germline J gene. Germline V gene data show CDR1 as NSQYPW and CDR2 as LRSPGD (reference sequence). Trimming took 3 bases from V and 1 from J, leaving 7 bases between them. The CDR3 is 14 residues long.

Worth noting for this clone: Gene names follow the mouse nomenclature. The DNA ends 1 residue before the CDR3 does, and the rest of the CDR3 is filled in from the germline J gene. The gene calls are TRBV31 and TRBJ2-1; 10 bases are shared with TRBD1. Germline CDR1 GKSSPN, CDR2 SITVG. With 0 bases clipped from V and 7 bases from J, the junction kept 3 bases outside the gene matches. This CDR3 comprises 14 residues. This CDR3 reads CAWSLGQGGAEQFF. The part of the CDR3 DNA that was read is TGTGCCTGGAGTCTAGGACAGGGGGGGGCTGAGCAGTTC.

Worth noting for this clone: The gene names here belong to mouse. Read coverage stops 1 residue before the CDR3 terminus; the germline J gene supplies the remainder. J is TRBJ2-7 and V is TRBV13-3, with 8 positions matching TRBD2. CDR3 size: 14 residues. The V gene's germline CDR1 is NNHDY and CDR2 SYVADS. Trimming removed 3 bases from V and 5 bases from J; junction bases left unmatched: 7. CDR3 protein: CASSGAGGSHEQYF. The covered CDR3 bases are TGTGCCAGCAGTGGAGCTGGGGGGTCCCATGAACAGTAC.

In regard to this clone: Mouse germline and gene names are used. The read ends 1 residue early relative to the CDR3; the germline J gene fills the gap. The rearrangement joins TRBV13-2 to TRBJ1-2; TRBD1 aligns across 9 bases. CDR3 length equals 13 residues. The germline V gene encodes CDR1 NNHNN and CDR2 SYGAGS (reference sequence). V shed 7 bases and J 4 bases; nucleotides not matched to a gene: 5. Here the CDR3 reads CASRDRDSSDYTF. The DNA read from the CDR3 is TGTGCCAGCCGGGACAGGGACAGCTCCGACTACACC.

In regard to this clone: The gene names here belong to mouse. The read ends 1 residue early relative to the CDR3; the germline J gene fills the gap. The rearrangement links TRBV19 to TRBJ1-6; maybe TRBD1 (6 bases). TRBJ1-6 falls under the ORF class, with uncertain function. V was shortened by 4 bases and J by 7 bases, with 12 bases between the two germline ends. The CDR3 has 14 residues. Germline V lookup: CDR1 FNHDT, CDR2 SITEND (reference sequence). CDR3 DNA, as far as it was read: TGTGCCAGCAGTTGGGGGGGGCGAAATTCGCCCCTCTAC. Its protein product is CASSWGGRNSPLY. The full CDR3 protein is CASSWGGRNSPLYF.

This clone has only a few counts. Any gene name here is a mouse gene name. The CDR3 is cut off 1 residue early in the read; its end comes from the germline J gene. V is TRBV3 and J is TRBJ1-4, with D tentatively TRBD1 (5 bases). The V and J ends lost 1 base and 6 bases respectively, with 12 bases between them. Germline CDR1 reads SNHLY; CDR2 reads FYNGKV (reference sequence). The CDR3 spans 15 residues. The CDR3 is CASSLGAREDERLFF. The sequenced part of the CDR3 DNA is TGTGCCAGCAGCTTAGGAGCCAGGGAAGACGAAAGATTATTT. Based on the CDR3 plus reference TRBV3 and TRBJ1-4, the full variable domain is GPKVLQIPSHQIIDMGQMVTLNCDPVSNHLYFYWYKQILGQQMEFLVNFYNGKVMEKSKLFKDQFSVERPDGSYFTLKIQPTALEDSAVYFCASSLGAREDERLFFGHGTKLSVL.

This clone was counted between two and nine times. Each gene name is a mouse one. From the germline J gene comes the end of the CDR3, since the read stops 1 residue before it. J is TRBJ2-3 and V is TRBV1; D may be TRBD1 (6 bases). CDR1 is NSQYPW and CDR2 is LRSPGD in the germline V gene (reference sequence). Trimming shortened V by 0 bases and J by 3 bases, and 10 bases separated the two germline ends. The CDR3 length is 15 residues. The CDR3 reads CTCSADRGRAETLYF. CDR3 bases read: TGCACCTGCAGTGCAGATAGGGGGAGAGCAGAAACGCTGTAT.

Worth noting for this clone: Genes and germline are mouse. The observed sequence ends 1 residue before the CDR3 terminus, with the missing tail filled in from the germline J gene. The V call is TRBV5, the J call TRBJ2-7; D perhaps matches TRBD1 (6 bases). Germline assignment: CDR1 LGHNA and CDR2 YNLKQL (reference sequence). This CDR3 has 12 amino acids. V was pared by 4 bases and J by 7 bases, with 11 bases between. The CDR3 reads CASSPQQGEQYF. CDR3 bases read: TGTGCCAGCAGCCCCCAACAGGGCGAACAGTAC.

About this clone: Gene names and germline refer to mouse. The CDR3 region is CASRDRFNNQAPLF. The CDR3 bases that were read are TGTGCCAGCAGGGACAGATTTAACAACCAGGCTCCGCTT. This chain links TRBV13-1 with TRBJ1-5, with D perhaps matching TRBD1 (6 bases). The read finishes 1 residue shy of the CDR3 end, and the germline J gene is used to complete it. Trimming stripped 5 bases from V and 0 bases from J, with 9 bases between. The CDR3 has 14 residues. The germline gives CDR1 NSHNY, CDR2 SYGAGN.

Turning to this clone: The genes are named according to mouse. The read finishes 1 residue shy of the CDR3 end, and the germline J gene is used to complete it. The V and J genes are TRBV13-2 and TRBJ2-5, with D possibly matching TRBD1 (5 bases). Trimming shortened V by 3 bases and J by 0 bases, and 11 bases separated the two germline ends. CDR1 and CDR2 from the germline V gene are NNHNN and SYGAGS (reference sequence). The CDR3 is made up of 15 amino acids. The sequenced CDR3 bases are TGTGCCAGCGGTGGAACCAGGGTTAACCAAGACACCCAGTAC. Translation: CASGGTRVNQDTQY. The CDR3 as a whole reads CASGGTRVNQDTQYF.

Regarding this clone: Gene names and germline match the mouse. The CDR3 goes on 1 residue after the read ends, and that part is filled in from the germline J gene. The genes are TRBV13-2 and TRBJ2-3; 10 positions match TRBD2. V was pared by 5 bases and J by 0 bases, with 3 bases of the junction left unmatched. CDR1 is NNHNN and CDR2 is SYGAGS in the germline V gene (reference sequence). The CDR3 covers 15 residues. CDR3 residues: CASGDWGVSAETLYF. The covered CDR3 bases are TGTGCCAGCGGCGACTGGGGGGTCAGTGCAGAAACGCTGTAT.

For this clone: Gene names refer to mouse genes. The read ends 1 residue before the CDR3 terminus; that terminus is restored from the germline J gene. V gene TRBV29 combines with J gene TRBJ2-3; 7 nucleotides line up with TRBD1. Germline V lookup: CDR1 MSHET, CDR2 SYDVDS. The CDR3 is 13 amino acids. Unmatched junction bases numbered 0, after V lost 6 bases and J lost 0 bases. The CDR3 reads CASRDRSAETLYF. CDR3 bases read: TGTGCTAGCAGGGACAGGAGTGCAGAAACGCTGTAT.

Turning to this clone: The gene symbols are mouse symbols. The read falls 1 residue short of the CDR3 end, and the missing part is taken from the germline J gene. The chain recombines TRBV19 with TRBJ2-2; 9 nucleotides line up with TRBD1. CDR1 is FNHDT, CDR2 SITEND, per germline (reference sequence). The J segment lost 6 bases and the V segment lost 5 bases, leaving 2 bases of the junction unmatched. The CDR3 runs 13 residues. CDR3 DNA (partial): TGTGCCAGCAGCACAGGGGGCGCCGGGCAGCTCTAC. Its translation: CASSTGGAGQLY. The whole CDR3 is CASSTGGAGQLYF. Full variable domain (outside the CDR3, taken from reference TRBV19 and TRBJ2-2): GGIITQTPKFLIGQEGQKLTLKCQQNFNHDTMYWYRQDSGKGLRLIYYSITENDLQKGDLSEGYDASREKKSSFSLTVTSAQKNEMAVFLCASSTGGAGQLYFGEGSKLTVL.

As regards this clone: Mouse gene names and germline throughout. Sequencing ends 1 residue short of the CDR3 end; the germline J gene provides the rest. Different DNA sequences within this sample yield the same CDR3. The chain links TRBV13-2 to TRBJ2-1; 10 nucleotides match TRBD2. J gave up 7 bases and V 2 bases, and 3 bases lay outside the gene matches. This CDR3 has 14 residues. Germline loops: CDR1 NNHNN, CDR2 SYGAGS (reference sequence). CDR3 sequence reads: CASGDWGGGAEQFF. The sequenced CDR3 bases are TGTGCCAGCGGTGACTGGGGGGGCGGGGCTGAGCAGTTC.

Points on this clone: The genes and germline here are from mouse. CDR3 DNA, as far as it was read: TGTGCCAGCAGGTACAGGGGTGCTTCTGGAAATACGCTCTAT. Translated, it gives CASRYRGASGNTLY. The whole CDR3 reads CASRYRGASGNTLYF. The chain employs TRBV4 and TRBJ1-3, with TRBD1 matching over 7 bases. From the germline J gene comes the end of the CDR3, since the read stops 1 residue before it. Trimming took 6 bases from V and 0 from J; bases not matched to a gene: 5. The germline CDR1 and CDR2 sequences are LGHDT and YNNKQL (reference sequence). This CDR3 region has 15 residues.

Worth noting for this clone: The gene names here belong to mouse. The CDR3 goes on 1 residue after the read ends, and that part is filled in from the germline J gene. The chain combines TRBV13-1 with TRBJ2-7, with D uncertain. V lost 0 bases, J lost 4 bases, and 5 bases lay in between. The CDR3 contains 12 residues. Germline assignment: CDR1 NSHNY and CDR2 SYGAGN. CDR3 DNA (partial): TGTGCCAGCAGTGATGGAAAATATGAACAGTAC. Translated, it gives CASSDGKYEQY. The full CDR3 is CASSDGKYEQYF.

In this sample, this clone turned up once. The germline and genes are mouse ones. The sequenced fragment ends 1 residue before the CDR3 boundary, so the rest is inferred from the germline J gene. The genes are TRBV13-2 and TRBJ2-3; the match to TRBD1 covers 8 bases. Per germline, CDR1 NNHNN and CDR2 SYGAGS (reference sequence). The J segment lost 2 bases and the V segment lost 3 bases, leaving 8 bases of the junction unmatched. The CDR3 is made up of 16 amino acids. CDR3 region: CASGASDREVAETLYF. The DNA read from the CDR3 is TGTGCCAGCGGTGCTTCGGACAGGGAGGTTGCAGAAACGCTGTAT.

In regard to this clone: Genes and germline are mouse. The read is 1 residue too short to cover the CDR3 end, so that end is filled in from the germline J gene. The chain couples TRBV13-2 to TRBJ2-3; D is uncertain. The CDR3 loop spans 15 amino acids. V lost 2 bases, J lost 0 bases, and 10 bases lay in between. The germline V gene encodes CDR1 NNHNN and CDR2 SYGAGS (reference sequence). Incomplete CDR3 DNA: TGTGCCAGCGGTGAAAGGTCAACTAGTGCAGAAACGCTGTAT. Translation: CASGERSTSAETLY. In full, the CDR3 reads CASGERSTSAETLYF.